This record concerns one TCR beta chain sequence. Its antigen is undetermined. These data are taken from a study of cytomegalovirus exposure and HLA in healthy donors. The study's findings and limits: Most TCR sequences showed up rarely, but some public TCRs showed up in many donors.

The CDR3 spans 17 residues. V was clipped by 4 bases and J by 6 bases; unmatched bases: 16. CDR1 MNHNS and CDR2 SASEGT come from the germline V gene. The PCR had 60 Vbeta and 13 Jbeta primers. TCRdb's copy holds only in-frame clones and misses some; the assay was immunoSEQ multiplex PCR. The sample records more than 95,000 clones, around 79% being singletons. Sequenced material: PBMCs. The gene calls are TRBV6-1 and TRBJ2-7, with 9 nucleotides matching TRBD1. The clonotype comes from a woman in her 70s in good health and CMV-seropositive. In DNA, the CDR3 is TGTGCCAGCAGTGGAACCCCCGGGACAGGGTTTTTGCGCGAGCAGTACTTC. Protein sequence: CASSGTPGTGFLREQYF.